This TCR beta chain was recovered during a study of blood T cell repertoires in COVID-19 (dated by TCRdb to 2020 to 2021). In terms of the full investigation: The collaborator samples originated in the United States, Italy and Spain and spanned the acute and convalescent phases of COVID-19. The dataset comprised deeply sampled blood TCRbeta repertoires from subjects exposed to, actively infected with, or recovered from COVID-19. The material from the prospective study consisted of cDNA or gDNA derived from T cells, B-cell-depleted T cells, or PBMCs. The samples were drawn from the first 160 participants of the ongoing ImmuneRACE study and from about 1,200 subjects provided by 6 global collaborators. Where available, HLA class I and class II types were obtained from metadata supplied by the sample provider rather than from assay-based typing. The sample metadata nearly always contained a de-identified subject ID, COVID-19 status, age in years and sex. The repertoires were released in a freely available public database intended as a resource for research on the immune response to SARS-CoV-2.

TCRbeta CDR3 regions were amplified from genomic DNA using the immunoSEQ Assay, a bias-controlled multiplex PCR. The authors' pipeline ran thus. The number of nucleated cells in each sample was estimated by amplification of reference gene primers within the assay. To quantify the absolute abundance of each unique TCRbeta CDR3 rearrangement, sequence reads were collapsed and filtered. For each sample, productive Simpson clonality was calculated as the square root of Simpson's diversity index over productive rearrangements. TCRdb limited this immuneACCESS table to in-frame rearrangements with V and J called. A share of clones is missing; checked studies link under half to unresolved V genes, and the rest is unexplained. The D gene and trimming were derived from the DNA, and the V and J assignments and clone size from that table. Present in this sample are fewer than 300,000 clones, over 75% of which were seen just once. The top ten clones comprise 3.5% to 5.5% of the sample.

A distance of 7 bases separates the germline ends of V and J, which lose 3 bases and 2 bases respectively. CDR1 and CDR2 were assigned from the germline V gene (reference sequence) as MNHEY and SMNVEV. Inclusive of the bounding cysteine and phenylalanine, the CDR3 is 13 residues long. Of all the DNA, just the CDR3 is kept, 39 bases in frame from base 1. For this clone: Its antigen remains undetermined. No much larger clone is present one base from it, and per-base qualities are unavailable.

Overall study outcomes, separate from this receptor: Clinical and demographic metadata were provided uncurated, with the amount varying by source and participant.

Participants in the prospective study were enrolled through a virtual design, were aged roughly 18 to 90 years, and lived in approximately 25 United States geographic areas. Cohort assignment in the prospective study relied on participant-reported clinical history from a screening survey and a study questionnaire. ImmuneRACE Cohort 3 recovered participants were defined by two consecutive negative NP/OP PCR tests, healthcare professional clearance, or symptom resolution. Each participant in the prospective study had whole blood, serum and a nasopharyngeal or oropharyngeal swab collected by mobile phlebotomists. Over an approximately two-month period, participants in the prospective study had the option of providing additional blood draws and questionnaires. Before DNA extraction, blood samples from the prospective study were shipped at room temperature or frozen.

What was sequenced was PBMCs or T cells enriched from blood (not recorded which). The sequence derives from a woman aged 30 to 39 who had recovered from COVID-19. The V and J genes are TRBV27 and TRBJ1-1, with the D gene uncertain. Here the CDR3 is given as CASSFGHNTEAFF. The nucleotide sequence reads TGTGCCAGCAGTTTTGGGCATAACACTGAAGCTTTCTTT.